The clone carrying this TCR beta chain has a single count. The authors' processing: Nucleated cell number was recorded as an estimate derived from reference gene primer amplification. Libraries were prepared by immunoSEQ multiplex PCR; TCRdb keeps only in-frame clonotypes and omits some of them. For V, J and clone size, that table is used; D and trimming come from the DNA. In the table there are 200,000 or so clones, approximately 84% of which are singletons. The CDR3 sequence is 12 residues long. Germline CDR1 reads SEHNR; CDR2 reads FQNEAQ (reference sequence). V was cut by 1 base and J by 7 bases, with 7 bases left in between. The data were obtained in a study of blood T cell repertoires in COVID-19. As for the study in general: There were acute and convalescent COVID-19 samples, and they came from the United States, Italy and Spain. T cells, B-cell-depleted T cells, or PBMCs supplied cDNA or gDNA.

Sequenced input: peripheral blood. The receptor was derived from a human donor with acute or convalescent COVID-19. The donor label of this sample is uncertain. This rearrangement joins TRBV7-9 to TRBJ2-5; no reliable D call. CDR3 region: CASSLVPGTQYF. For the CDR3, the DNA is TGTGCCAGCAGCTTAGTCCCGGGGACCCAGTACTTC.